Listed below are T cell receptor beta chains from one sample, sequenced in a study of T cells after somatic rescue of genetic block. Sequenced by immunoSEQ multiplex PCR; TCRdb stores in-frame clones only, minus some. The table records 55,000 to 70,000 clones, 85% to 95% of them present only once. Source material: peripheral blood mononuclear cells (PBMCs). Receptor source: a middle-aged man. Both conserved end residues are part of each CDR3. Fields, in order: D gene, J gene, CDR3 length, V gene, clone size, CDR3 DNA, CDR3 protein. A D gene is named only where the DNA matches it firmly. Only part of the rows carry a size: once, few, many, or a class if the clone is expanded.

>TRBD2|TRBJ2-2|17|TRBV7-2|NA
TGTGCCAGCAGCTCCCCCGGTTTAGCGGGAGACACCGGGGAGCTGTTTTTT
CASSSPGLAGDTGELFF
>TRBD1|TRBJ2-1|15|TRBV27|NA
TGTGCCAGCAGTTTAGGGGACAGCTCCTACAATGAGCAGTTCTTC
CASSLGDSSYNEQFF
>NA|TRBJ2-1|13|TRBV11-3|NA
TGTGCCAGCAGCATCCGGGCCCACAATGAGCAGTTCTTC
CASSIRAHNEQFF
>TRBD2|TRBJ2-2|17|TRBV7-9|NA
TGTGCCAGCAGCCCGGGACTAGCGGGGGGTTATACCGGGGAGCTGTTTTTT
CASSPGLAGGYTGELFF
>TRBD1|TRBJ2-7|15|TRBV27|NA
TGTGCCAGCAGAGGTCCGGGACAGGGAGGCTACGAGCAGTACTTC
CASRGPGQGGYEQYF
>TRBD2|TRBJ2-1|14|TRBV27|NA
TGTGCCAGCAGTCATGGCCCTAGCGGGAATGAGCAGTTCTTC
CASSHGPSGNEQFF
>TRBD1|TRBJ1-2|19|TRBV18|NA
TGTGCCAGCTCACCTGGGGCCTTCCCCGGGACAGTTCCTAACTATGGCTACACCTTC
CASSPGAFPGTVPNYGYTF
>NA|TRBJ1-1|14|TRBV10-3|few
TGTGCCATCAGGGCCACCGGGAGGAACACTGAAGCTTTCTTT
CAIRATGRNTEAFF
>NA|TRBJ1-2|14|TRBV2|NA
TGTGCCAGCAGTGCACAGGGCATCGACTATGGCTACACCTTC
CASSAQGIDYGYTF
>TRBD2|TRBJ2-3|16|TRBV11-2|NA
TGTGCCAGCAGTTGGACTAGCGGGAGTGGGCCGGATACGCAGTATTTT
CASSWTSGSGPDTQYF
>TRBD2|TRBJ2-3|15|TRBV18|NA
TGTGCCAGCTCACCATCGACTAGCGGGGGGGATACGCAGTATTTT
CASSPSTSGGDTQYF
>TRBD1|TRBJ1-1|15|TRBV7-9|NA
TGTGCCAGCAGCGCTAACAGGGGCGGGAACACTGAAGCTTTCTTT
CASSANRGGNTEAFF
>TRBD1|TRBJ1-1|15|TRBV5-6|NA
TGTGCCAGCAGCCGCCGGACAGGGTTTGACACTGAAGCTTTCTTT
CASSRRTGFDTEAFF
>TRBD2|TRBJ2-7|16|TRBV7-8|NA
TGTGCCAGCCTAAACCCGGGGACTAGCGGGATGTACGAGCAGTACTTC
CASLNPGTSGMYEQYF
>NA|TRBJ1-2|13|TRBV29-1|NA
TGCAGCGTTGTGGCGGCCAGGAGCTATGGCTACACCTTC
CSVVAARSYGYTF
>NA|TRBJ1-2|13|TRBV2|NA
TGTGCCAGCAGGGAGAAGGGCCTACATGGCTACACCTTC
CASREKGLHGYTF
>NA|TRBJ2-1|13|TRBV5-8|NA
TGTGCCAGCAGCTGGTGGGGGGAAGGTGAGCAGTTCTTC
CASSWWGEGEQFF
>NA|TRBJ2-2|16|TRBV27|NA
TGTGCCAGCTACGGGCCTAAGAATTCGAACACCGGGGAGCTGTTTTTT
CASYGPKNSNTGELFF
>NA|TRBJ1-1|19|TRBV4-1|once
TGCGCCAGCAGCTTCAGCCCGGGACCGCTCTCCCTTCGAAACACTGAAGCTTTCTTT
CASSFSPGPLSLRNTEAFF
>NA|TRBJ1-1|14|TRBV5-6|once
TGTGCCAGCAGCTACCCCGAGTCGGCCACTGAAGCTTTCTTT
CASSYPESATEAFF
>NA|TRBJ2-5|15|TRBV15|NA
TGTGCCACCAGCAGAGAATCCGGGAGCAAGGAGACCCAGTACTTC
CATSRESGSKETQYF
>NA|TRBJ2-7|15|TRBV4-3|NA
TGCGCCAGCAGCCAAGGGGGGGACGCCAGCTACGAGCAGTACTTC
CASSQGGDASYEQYF
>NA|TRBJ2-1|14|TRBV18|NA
TGTGCCAGCTCACTCGGGAGAAGTTCGGATGAGCAGTTCTTC
CASSLGRSSDEQFF
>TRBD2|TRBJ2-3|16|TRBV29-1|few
TGCAGCGTTTCGAAAGGACTAGCGGGGGGCACAGATACGCAGTATTTT
CSVSKGLAGGTDTQYF
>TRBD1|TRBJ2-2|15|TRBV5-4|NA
TGTGCCAGCAGCTTGGGAGGACAGGGGTACGGGGAGCTGTTTTTT
CASSLGGQGYGELFF
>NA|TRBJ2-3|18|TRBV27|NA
TGTGCCAGCAGTTCCCTCGGGCGGATCGCATCTAGCACAGATACGCAGTATTTT
CASSSLGRIASSTDTQYF
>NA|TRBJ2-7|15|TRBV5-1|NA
TGCGCCAGCAGCTACGGGGGAAGCGGACCCTACGAGCAGTACTTC
CASSYGGSGPYEQYF
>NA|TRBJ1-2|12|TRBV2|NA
TGTGCCAGCAGTGAGTTGTCCTATGGCTACACCTTC
CASSELSYGYTF
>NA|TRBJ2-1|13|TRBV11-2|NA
TGTGCCAGCAGCGAGGATTCCTACAATGAGCAGTTCTTC
CASSEDSYNEQFF
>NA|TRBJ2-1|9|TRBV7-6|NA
TGTGCCAGCAGCCAGGAGCAGTTCTTC
CASSQEQFF
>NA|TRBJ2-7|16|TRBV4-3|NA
TGCGCCAGCAGCCAAGACATGGACCTCTTCTCCTACGAGCAGTACTTC
CASSQDMDLFSYEQYF
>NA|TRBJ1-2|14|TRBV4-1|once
TGCGCCAGCAGCCCTATTCCGGGGGCGCGTGGCTACACCTTC
CASSPIPGARGYTF
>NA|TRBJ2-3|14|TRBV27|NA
TGTGCCAGCAGTCCCGGGCTAGCCGGCGATACGCAGTATTTT
CASSPGLAGDTQYF
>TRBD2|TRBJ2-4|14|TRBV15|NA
TGTGCCACCAGCAGAGATCTCGGGGAGGGCATTCAGTACTTC
CATSRDLGEGIQYF
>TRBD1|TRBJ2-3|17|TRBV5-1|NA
TGCGCCAGCAGCCCCGGACAGGGGGCTAGGGGCACAGATACGCAGTATTTT
CASSPGQGARGTDTQYF
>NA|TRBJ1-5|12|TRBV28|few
TGTGCCAGCAGGTACGAGCATCAGCCCCAGCATTTT
CASRYEHQPQHF
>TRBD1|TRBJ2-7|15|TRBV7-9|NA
TGTGCCAGCAGCCCCTTGGACAGGCCAACCTACGAGCAGTACTTC
CASSPLDRPTYEQYF
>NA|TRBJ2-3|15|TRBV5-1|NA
TGCGCCAGCAGCCCGGAGGGGGCACGTTCAGATACGCAGTATTTT
CASSPEGARSDTQYF
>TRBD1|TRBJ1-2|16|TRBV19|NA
TGTGCCAGTAGTATCGCCGGGACAGGGATTAACTATGGCTACACCTTC
CASSIAGTGINYGYTF
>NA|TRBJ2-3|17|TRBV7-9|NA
TGTGCCAGCACCTCTCCCAGGGGTAAAGGTTTTACAGATACGCAGTATTTT
CASTSPRGKGFTDTQYF
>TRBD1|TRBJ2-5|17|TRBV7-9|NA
TGTGCCAGCAGTTCAGACCGTCGAGAAGGGGGCGCTGAGACCCAGTACTTC
CASSSDRREGGAETQYF
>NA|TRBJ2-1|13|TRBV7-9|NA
TGTGCCACAGAGGGCCCCGGGGAGGATGAGCAGTTCTTC
CATEGPGEDEQFF
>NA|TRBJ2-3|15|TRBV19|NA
TGTGCCAGTAGTATGTCGGGACTGAGCACAGATACGCAGTATTTT
CASSMSGLSTDTQYF
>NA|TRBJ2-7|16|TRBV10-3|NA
TGTGCCATCAGTGACGGGGGTAATCGGGATCGTGCGGAGCAGTACTTC
CAISDGGNRDRAEQYF
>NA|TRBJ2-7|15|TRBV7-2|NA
TGTGCCAGCAGCTTAGTTCAGGGCACAACCTACGAGCAGTACTTC
CASSLVQGTTYEQYF
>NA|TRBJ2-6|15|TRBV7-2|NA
TGTGCCAGCAGCTTATCGGGGTACGGGGCCAACGTCCTGACTTTC
CASSLSGYGANVLTF
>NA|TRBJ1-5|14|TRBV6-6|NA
TGTGCCACCTCTGCGGGGCGTAGCAATCAGCCCCAGCATTTT
CATSAGRSNQPQHF
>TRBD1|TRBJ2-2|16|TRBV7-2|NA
TGTGCCAGCAGCTTACGGGGACAGGTCAACACCGGGGAGCTGTTTTTT
CASSLRGQVNTGELFF
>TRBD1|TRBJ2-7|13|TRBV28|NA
TGTGCCAGCAGGGGCCAGGGGGCCTACGAGCAGTACTTC
CASRGQGAYEQYF
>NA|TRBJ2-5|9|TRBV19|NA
TGTCTTGGGTGGGAGGCCCAGTACTTC
CLGWEAQYF
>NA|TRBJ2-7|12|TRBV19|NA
TGTGCACGGCGGGGCAGCTCCTACGAGCAGTACTTC
CARRGSSYEQYF
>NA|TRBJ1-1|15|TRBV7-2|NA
TGTGCCAGCAGCTTATACAGGGTCCTGAACACTGAAGCTTTCTTT
CASSLYRVLNTEAFF
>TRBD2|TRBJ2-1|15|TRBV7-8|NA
TGTGCCAGCAGCGGTCGGGGACTATCGAGCCATGAGCAGTTCTTC
CASSGRGLSSHEQFF
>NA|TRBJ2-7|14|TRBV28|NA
TGTGCCAGCAGTTTTTATGGGACACAATACGAGCAGTACTTC
CASSFYGTQYEQYF
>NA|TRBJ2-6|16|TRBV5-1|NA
TGCGCCAGCAGTCCTGAGGGGGGCACTGGGGCCAACGTCCTGACTTTC
CASSPEGGTGANVLTF